The present T cell receptor (beta chain) was sequenced within a study of blood T cell repertoires in COVID-19. Looked up from germline, CDR1 is WSHSY and CDR2 is SAAADI. V was clipped by 2 bases and J by 7 bases, with 14 bases between them. The CDR3 loop spans 14 amino acids. Profiled with immunoSEQ multiplex PCR; TCRdb holds only in-frame clones, not every one. This sample has a few hundred thousand clones, with more than 75% found just once. Sequencing was performed on PBMCs or T cells enriched from blood (not recorded which). This receptor was taken from a woman aged 18-29 years who had recovered from COVID-19. This chain connects TRBV10-2 to TRBJ1-2, with D hard to call. As DNA, the CDR3 is TGCGCCAGCAGTGAGCTCGAGGGTTCCTTTGGCTACACCTTC. As protein: CASSELEGSFGYTF.